This record looks at one T cell receptor (beta chain) sequence and its context. The record originates from a study of T cells after yellow fever vaccination. TCRdb re-called the 5' RACE reads with MiXCR, one entry per CDR3 protein. The sample includes roughly 150,000 distinct CDR3 sequences, around 7.7% of them seen just once. The V and J ends lost 4 bases and 5 bases respectively, with 17 bases between them. Germline V lookup: CDR1 KGHSH, CDR2 LQKENI. This CDR3 has 16 amino acids. Sample: CD4+ T cells sorted from PBMCs, taken 5 days after the yellow fever booster vaccination. The receptor's source is a man younger than 45 who received the YFV17D yellow fever vaccine. The genes are TRBV18 and TRBJ2-2, with unresolved D. CDR3 sequence reads: CASSLLQGLQTGELFF. The CDR3 DNA reads as TGTGCCAGCTCACTACTACAAGGGTTACAAACCGGGGAGCTGTTTTTT.